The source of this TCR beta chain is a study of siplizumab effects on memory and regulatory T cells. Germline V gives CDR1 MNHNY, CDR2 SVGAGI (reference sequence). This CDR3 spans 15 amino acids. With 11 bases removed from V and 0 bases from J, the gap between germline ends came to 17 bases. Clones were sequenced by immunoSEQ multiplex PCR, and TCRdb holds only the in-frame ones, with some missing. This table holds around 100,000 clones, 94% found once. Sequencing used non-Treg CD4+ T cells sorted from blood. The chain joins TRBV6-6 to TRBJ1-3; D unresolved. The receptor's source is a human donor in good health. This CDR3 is CAHTMKASSGNTIYF. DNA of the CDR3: TGTGCCCATACCATGAAGGCAAGCTCTGGAAACACCATATATTTT.